The entry below describes one T cell receptor (beta chain). Using immunoSEQ multiplex PCR, the repertoire was profiled, and TCRdb retains in-frame clones only, with some absent. The sample carries 45,000 to 55,000 clones, around 85% recorded once. The sample comes from a study of OX40 agonist ivuxolimab in advanced cancers. V was shortened by 6 bases and J by 2 bases, with 17 bases between the two germline ends. Germline values: CDR1 LNHDA, CDR2 SQIVND (reference sequence). The CDR3 loop spans 15 amino acids. V usage is TRBV19 and J usage is TRBJ2-7; a possible D gene is TRBD1 (6 bases). The source is an adult with an advanced solid tumor such as melanoma, head and neck, liver or kidney cancer. The sample in question was CD4+ or CD8+ T cells sorted from blood, obtained in a trial of the OX40 agonist ivuxolimab. CDR3: CASSLRGSNPYEQYF. DNA of the CDR3: TGTGCCAGTAGCCTCAGGGGAAGCAACCCCTACGAGCAGTACTTC.